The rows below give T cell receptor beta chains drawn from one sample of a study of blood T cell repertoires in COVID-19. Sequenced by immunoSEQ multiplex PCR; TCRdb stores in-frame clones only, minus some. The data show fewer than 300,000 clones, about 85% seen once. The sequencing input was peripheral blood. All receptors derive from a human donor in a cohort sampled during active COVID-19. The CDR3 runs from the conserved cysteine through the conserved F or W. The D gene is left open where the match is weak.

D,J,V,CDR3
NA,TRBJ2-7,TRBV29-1,CSGRDWSGEQYF
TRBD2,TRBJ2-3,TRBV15,CATSRPTSGADTQYF
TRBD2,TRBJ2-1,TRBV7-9,CASSSLAGSHNEQFF
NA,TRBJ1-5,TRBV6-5,CASTRGTNQPQHF
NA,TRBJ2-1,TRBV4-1,CASSQTRASVNNEQFF
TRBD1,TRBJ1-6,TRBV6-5,CASRPPGTDNSPLHF
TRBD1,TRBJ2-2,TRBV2,CASSGTGWGELFF
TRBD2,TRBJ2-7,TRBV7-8,CASSLGFRGVGSYEQYF
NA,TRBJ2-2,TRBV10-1,CASSGVAVNTGELFF
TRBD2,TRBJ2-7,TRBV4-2,CASSQGGLQSYEQYF
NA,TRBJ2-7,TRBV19,CASSMAPSYEQYF
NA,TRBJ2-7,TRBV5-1,CASREGGAFAYEQYF
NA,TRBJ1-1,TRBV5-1,CASSPNEEGAFF
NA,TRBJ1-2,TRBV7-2,CASSLQGTNAPRDGYTF
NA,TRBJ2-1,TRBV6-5,CASSSPLGESYNEQFF
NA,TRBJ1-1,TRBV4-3,CASSQDTGTEAFF
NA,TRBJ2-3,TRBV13,CASSPGLYTDTQYF
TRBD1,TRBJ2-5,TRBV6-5,CASTEGAVPGETQYF
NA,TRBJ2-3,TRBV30,CAWSRISVGTDTQYF
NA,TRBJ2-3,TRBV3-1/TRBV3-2,CASRSGGTDTQYF
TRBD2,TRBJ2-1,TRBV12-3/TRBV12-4,CASNAAGVVQFF